This entry concerns a single TCR beta chain. Its antigen is currently unknown. This record comes from a study of OX40 agonist ivuxolimab in advanced cancers. In the study overall: Among those enrolled, mean age was about 63 years (range roughly 20 to 85) and 75% to 90% were male.

The germline V gene encodes CDR1 SGHTA and CDR2 FQGNSA. Trimming took 1 base from V and 9 from J, leaving 4 bases between them. The CDR3 covers 11 residues. Findings and caveats of the study: With doses of 0.1-3.0 mg/kg, partial responders showed among the lowest clonal expansion.

Sequencing used immunoSEQ multiplex PCR; TCRdb keeps in-frame clones, though not all of them. The data hold 60,000 to 90,000 clones, with around nine tenths observed a single time. The gene calls are TRBV7-2 and TRBJ2-1; no firm D call. The source is an adult with an advanced solid tumor such as melanoma, head and neck, liver or kidney cancer. The source material was CD4+ or CD8+ T cells sorted from blood, sampled in a trial of the OX40 agonist ivuxolimab. This chain's CDR3 is CASSLGGEQFF. The CDR3 DNA sequence: TGTGCCAGCAGCTTAGGAGGTGAGCAGTTCTTC.